This T cell receptor (beta chain) was sequenced for a study of radiotherapy plus CTLA-4 blockade in lung cancer. Those with chemo-refractory metastatic non-small-cell lung cancer were treated with focal radiation combined with CTLA-4 blockade using ipilimumab. The CDR3 runs 15 residues. The V end lost 0 bases, the J end lost 7 bases, and 12 bases lay between the germline ends. Germline V gene lookup returns CDR1 LGHNA and CDR2 YSLEER. As regards this clone: Its antigen remains unknown.

Study-wide points: Blood TCR clones of tumor origin expanded after radiotherapy plus ipilimumab.

Data came from immunoSEQ multiplex PCR; TCRdb stores just in-frame clones and leaves some out. The sample holds roughly 42,000 clones, more than 70% seen once. The specimen was peripheral blood, collected from a patient treated with radiotherapy plus ipilimumab. The chain carries TRBV4-3 and TRBJ1-4, with a weak D call TRBD1 (5 bases). The sequence derives from a human donor with non-small cell lung cancer that progressed on radiotherapy plus ipilimumab. CDR3 protein: CASSQDPSGAEKLFF. The CDR3 nucleotides are TGCGCCAGCAGCCAAGACCCCAGTGGGGCTGAAAAACTGTTTTTT.